The clone carrying this T cell receptor beta chain was observed a few times. What it binds is not known. In the same sample, other DNA sequences code for this CDR3. The data stem from a study of shared clonotypes between healthy human individuals. Study-level results: Represented genetic and exposure-history diversity was restricted by having few donors.

The CDR3 totals 12 residues. The germline V gene has CDR1 SEHNR and CDR2 FQNEAQ (reference sequence). Trimming cost V 1 base and J 5 bases, with 2 bases left between them. Assay: immunoSEQ multiplex PCR; the TCRdb copy retains only in-frame clones and omits some. Of approximately 650,000 clones in the sample, nearly 97% were seen once. As defined, naive CD8 cells were CD45RO-negative and positively selected for CCR7, with terminally differentiated effector memory CD45RA+ cells excluded. The V gene is TRBV7-9, the J gene TRBJ2-2; D is ambiguous. Sequencing used naive CD8+ T cells sorted from blood. This TCR was sampled from a woman in her 30s in good health. CDR3 DNA: TGTGCCAGCAGCTTAGTTACCGGGGAGCTGTTTTTT. Protein: CASSLVTGELFF.